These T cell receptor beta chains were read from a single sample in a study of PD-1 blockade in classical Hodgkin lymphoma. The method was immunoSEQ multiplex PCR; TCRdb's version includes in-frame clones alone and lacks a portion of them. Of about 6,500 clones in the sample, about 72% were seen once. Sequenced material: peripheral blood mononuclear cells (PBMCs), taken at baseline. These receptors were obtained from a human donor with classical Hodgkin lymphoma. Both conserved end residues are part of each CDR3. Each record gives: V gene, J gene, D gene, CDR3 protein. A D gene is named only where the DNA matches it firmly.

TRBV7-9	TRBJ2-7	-	CASSSWMGYEQYF
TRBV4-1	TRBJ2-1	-	CASSLTSREQFF
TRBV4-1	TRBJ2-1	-	CASSQLDPNEQFF
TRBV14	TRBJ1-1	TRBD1	CASSQVTGGGTEAFF
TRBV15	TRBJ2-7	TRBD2	CATSRGTSGRLYEQYF
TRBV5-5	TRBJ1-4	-	CASSFGATNEKLFF
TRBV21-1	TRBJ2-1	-	CASSKAPGQGGSNEQFF
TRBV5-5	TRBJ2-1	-	CASSLARGYQRASSYNEQFF
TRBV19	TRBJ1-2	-	CASSISGRAYGYTF
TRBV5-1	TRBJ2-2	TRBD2	CASGAGGENTGELFF
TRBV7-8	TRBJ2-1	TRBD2	CASSFDSGSLGGDEQFF
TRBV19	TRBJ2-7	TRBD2	CASRGTSGLPYEQYF
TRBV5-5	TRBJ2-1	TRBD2	CASSLGTSEVYNEQFF
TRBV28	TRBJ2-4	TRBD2	CASSALGLAEREGAKNIQYF
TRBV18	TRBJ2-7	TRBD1	CASSLLGQGYEQYF
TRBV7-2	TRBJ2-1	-	CASSRDGVGYEQFF
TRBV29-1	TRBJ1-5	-	CSVKLGVDQPQHF
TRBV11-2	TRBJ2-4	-	CASSLSIKNIQYF
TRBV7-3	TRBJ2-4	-	CASSLTGQGNIQYF
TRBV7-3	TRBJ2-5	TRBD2	CASSPGTSGTIGWETQYF
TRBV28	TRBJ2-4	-	CASSLKGVAKNIQYF
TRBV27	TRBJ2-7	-	CASSPYEQYF
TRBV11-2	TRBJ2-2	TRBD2	CASSLGLAGRGELFF
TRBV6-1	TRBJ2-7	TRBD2	CASSEARLAAYEQYF
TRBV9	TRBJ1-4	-	CASSATGYPEKLFF
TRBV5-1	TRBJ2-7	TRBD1	CASSGTGSYEQYF
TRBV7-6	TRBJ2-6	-	CASSLSSGANVLTF
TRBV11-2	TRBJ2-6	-	CASIPGEFFSGANVLTF
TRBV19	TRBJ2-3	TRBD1	CASSPKDRGFGYF
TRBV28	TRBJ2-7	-	CASSGRGGSTYEQYF
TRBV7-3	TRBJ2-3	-	CASSLALGGSTDTQYF
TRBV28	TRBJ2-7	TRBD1	CASSYGTGLLYEQYF
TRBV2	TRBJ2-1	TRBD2	CASKSSGYNEQFF
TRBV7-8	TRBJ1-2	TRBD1	CASTTRTGPNYGYTF
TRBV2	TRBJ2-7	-	CASSVSGSGEQYF
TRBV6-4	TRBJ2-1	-	CASSESFGGSHEQFF
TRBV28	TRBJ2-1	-	CASSPNPHRGSYNEQFF
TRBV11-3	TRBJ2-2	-	CASSLPVGFTTGELFF
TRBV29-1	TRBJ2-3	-	CSGGGRRSTDTQYF
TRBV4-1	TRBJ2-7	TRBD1	CASSQGLGYRDSILLGHEQYF
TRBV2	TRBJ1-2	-	CASSVSSSSGYTF
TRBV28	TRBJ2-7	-	CASSSGTRDEQYF
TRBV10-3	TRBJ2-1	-	CAISGLAGDEQFF
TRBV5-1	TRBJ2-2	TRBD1	CASSLGTGATGELFF
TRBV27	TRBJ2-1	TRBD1	CASSFDRQGNEQFF
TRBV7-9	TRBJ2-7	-	CASSQGGQTYEQYF
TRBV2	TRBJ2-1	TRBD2	CASCGLAGAQFF
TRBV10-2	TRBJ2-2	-	CASSESGTLGTGELFF
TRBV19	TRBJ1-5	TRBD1	CASSLRRDSSQPQHF
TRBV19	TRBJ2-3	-	CATQDSTGGGNTQYF
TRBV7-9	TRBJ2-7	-	CASSPMESYEQYF
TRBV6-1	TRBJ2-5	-	CASSEGTEIETQYF
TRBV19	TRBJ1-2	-	CASSIVLSYGYTF
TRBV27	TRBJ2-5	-	CASSLVGDGETQYF